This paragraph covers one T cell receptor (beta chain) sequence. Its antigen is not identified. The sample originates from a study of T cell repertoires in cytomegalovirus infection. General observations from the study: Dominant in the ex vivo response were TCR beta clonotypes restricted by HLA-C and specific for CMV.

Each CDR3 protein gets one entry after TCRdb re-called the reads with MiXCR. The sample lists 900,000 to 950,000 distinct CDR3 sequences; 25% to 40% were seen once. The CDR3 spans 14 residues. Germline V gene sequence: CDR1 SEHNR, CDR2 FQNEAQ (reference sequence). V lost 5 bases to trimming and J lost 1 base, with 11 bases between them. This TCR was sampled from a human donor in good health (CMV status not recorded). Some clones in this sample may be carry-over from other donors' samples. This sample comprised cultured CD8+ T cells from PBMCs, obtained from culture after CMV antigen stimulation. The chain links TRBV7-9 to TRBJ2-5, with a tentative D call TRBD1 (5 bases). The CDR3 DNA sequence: TGTGCCAGCAGCACTCGACAGACCCAAGAGACCCAGTACTTC. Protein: CASSTRQTQETQYF.